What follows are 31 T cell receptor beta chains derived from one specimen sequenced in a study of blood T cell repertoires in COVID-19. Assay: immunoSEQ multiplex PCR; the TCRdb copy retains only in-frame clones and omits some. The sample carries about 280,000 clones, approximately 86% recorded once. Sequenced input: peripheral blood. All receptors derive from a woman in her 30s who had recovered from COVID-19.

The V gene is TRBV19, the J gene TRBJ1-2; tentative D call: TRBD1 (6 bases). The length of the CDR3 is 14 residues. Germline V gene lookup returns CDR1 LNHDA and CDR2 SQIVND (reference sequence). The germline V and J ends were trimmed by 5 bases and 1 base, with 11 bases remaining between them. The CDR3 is CASSSLDSNYGYTF. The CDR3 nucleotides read TGTGCCAGTAGTTCTTTGGACAGTAACTATGGCTACACCTTC. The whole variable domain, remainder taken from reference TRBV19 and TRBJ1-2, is DGGITQSPKYLFRKEGQNVTLSCEQNLNHDAMYWYRQDPGQGLRLIYYSQIVNDFQKGDIAEGYSVSREKKESFPLTVTSAQKNPTAFYLCASSSLDSNYGYTFGSGTRLTVV.

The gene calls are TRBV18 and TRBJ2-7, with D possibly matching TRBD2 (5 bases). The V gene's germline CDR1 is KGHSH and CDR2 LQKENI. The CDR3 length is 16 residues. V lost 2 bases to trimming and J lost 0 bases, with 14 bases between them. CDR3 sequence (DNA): TGTGCCAGCTCACCAACGCAAGCGGACCGCTCCTACGAGCAGTACTTC. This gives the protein CASSPTQADRSYEQYF.

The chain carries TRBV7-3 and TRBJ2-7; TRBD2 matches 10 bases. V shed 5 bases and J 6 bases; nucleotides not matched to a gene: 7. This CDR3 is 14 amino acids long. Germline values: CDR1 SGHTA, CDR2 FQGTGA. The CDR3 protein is CASSLLAGAGEQYF. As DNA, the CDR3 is TGTGCCAGCAGCCTCCTAGCGGGAGCCGGCGAGCAGTACTTC.

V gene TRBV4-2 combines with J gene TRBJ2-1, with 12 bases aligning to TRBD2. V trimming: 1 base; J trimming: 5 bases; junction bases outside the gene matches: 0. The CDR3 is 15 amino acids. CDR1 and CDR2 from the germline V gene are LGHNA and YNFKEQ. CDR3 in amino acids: CASSQGLAGDNEQFF. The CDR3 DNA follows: TGTGCCAGCAGCCAAGGACTAGCGGGAGACAATGAGCAGTTCTTC.

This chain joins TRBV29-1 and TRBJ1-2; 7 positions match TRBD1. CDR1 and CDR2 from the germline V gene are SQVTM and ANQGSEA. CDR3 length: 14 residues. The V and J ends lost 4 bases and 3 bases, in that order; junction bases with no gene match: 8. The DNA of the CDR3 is TGCAGCGTTGTTACAGGGGCGCGGGACTATGGCTACACCTTC. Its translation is CSVVTGARDYGYTF.

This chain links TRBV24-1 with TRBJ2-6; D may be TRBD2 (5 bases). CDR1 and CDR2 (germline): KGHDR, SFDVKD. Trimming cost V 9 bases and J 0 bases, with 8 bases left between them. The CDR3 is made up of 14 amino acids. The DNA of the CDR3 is TGTGCCACCCAGCGGTACTCTGGGGCCAACGTCCTGACTTTC. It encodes CATQRYSGANVLTF.

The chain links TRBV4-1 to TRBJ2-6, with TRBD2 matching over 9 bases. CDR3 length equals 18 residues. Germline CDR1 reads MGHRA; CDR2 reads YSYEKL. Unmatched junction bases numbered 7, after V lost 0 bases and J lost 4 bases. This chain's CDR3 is CASSQDGGGASGANVLTF. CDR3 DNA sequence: TGCGCCAGCAGCCAAGACGGCGGGGGGGCCTCAGGGGCCAACGTCCTGACTTTC.

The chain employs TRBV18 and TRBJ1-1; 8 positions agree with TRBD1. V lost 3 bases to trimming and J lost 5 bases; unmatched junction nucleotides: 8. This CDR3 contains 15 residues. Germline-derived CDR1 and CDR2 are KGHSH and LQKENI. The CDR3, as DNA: TGTGCCAGCTCACCCTCAGACAGGGGAGGGACTGAAGCTTTCTTT. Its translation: CASSPSDRGGTEAFF.

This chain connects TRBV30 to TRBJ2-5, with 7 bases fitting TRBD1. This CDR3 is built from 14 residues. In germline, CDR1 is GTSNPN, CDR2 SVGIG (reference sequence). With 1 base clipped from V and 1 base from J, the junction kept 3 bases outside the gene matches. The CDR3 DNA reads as TGTGCCTGGAGTGGGGACAGCTTCCAAGAGACCCAGTACTTC. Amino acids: CAWSGDSFQETQYF.

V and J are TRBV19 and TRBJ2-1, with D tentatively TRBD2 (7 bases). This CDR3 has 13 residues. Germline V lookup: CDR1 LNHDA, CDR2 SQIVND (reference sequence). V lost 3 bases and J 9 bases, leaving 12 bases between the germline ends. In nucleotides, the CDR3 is TGTGCCAGTAGTATGGGGGGGGCGGGTGAGCAGTTCTTC. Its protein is CASSMGGAGEQFF.

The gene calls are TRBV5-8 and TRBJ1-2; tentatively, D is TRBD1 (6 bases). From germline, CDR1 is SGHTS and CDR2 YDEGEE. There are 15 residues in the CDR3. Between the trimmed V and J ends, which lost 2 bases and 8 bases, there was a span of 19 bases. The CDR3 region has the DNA TGTGCCAGCAGCTTAGAACAGGGCCGTGCCAAGGGCTACACCTTC. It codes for CASSLEQGRAKGYTF.

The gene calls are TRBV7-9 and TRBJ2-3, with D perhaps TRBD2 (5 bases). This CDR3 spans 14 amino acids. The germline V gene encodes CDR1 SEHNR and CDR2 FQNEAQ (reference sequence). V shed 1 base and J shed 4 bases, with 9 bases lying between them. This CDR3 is CASSLGAGPDTQYF. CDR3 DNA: TGTGCCAGCAGCTTAGGGGCGGGCCCAGATACGCAGTATTTT.

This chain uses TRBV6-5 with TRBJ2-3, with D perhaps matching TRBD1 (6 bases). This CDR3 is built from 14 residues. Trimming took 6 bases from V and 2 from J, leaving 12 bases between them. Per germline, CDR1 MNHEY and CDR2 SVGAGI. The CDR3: CASSRGGDTDTQYF. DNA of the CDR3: TGTGCCAGCAGCCGAGGGGGAGACACAGATACGCAGTATTTT.

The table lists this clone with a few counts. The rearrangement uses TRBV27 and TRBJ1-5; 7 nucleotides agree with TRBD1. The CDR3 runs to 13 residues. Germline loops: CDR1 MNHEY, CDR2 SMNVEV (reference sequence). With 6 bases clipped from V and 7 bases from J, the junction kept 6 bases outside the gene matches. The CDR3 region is CASRATGIQPQHF. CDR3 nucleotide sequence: TGTGCCAGCAGGGCGACAGGGATCCAGCCCCAGCATTTT.

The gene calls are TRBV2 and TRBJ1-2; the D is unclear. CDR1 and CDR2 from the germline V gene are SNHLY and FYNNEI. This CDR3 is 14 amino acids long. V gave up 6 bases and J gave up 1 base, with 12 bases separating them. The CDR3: CASRGDGFNYGYTF. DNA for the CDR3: TGTGCCAGCAGAGGCGACGGGTTTAACTATGGCTACACCTTC.

The CDR3 reads CASSFRTSGHYEQYF. In DNA form, the CDR3 reads TGTGCCAGCAGTTTTCGGACTAGCGGACACTACGAGCAGTACTTC. The chain uses TRBV28 and TRBJ2-7; 10 nucleotides line up with TRBD2. CDR1 is MDHEN, CDR2 SYDVKM, per germline. With V trimmed by 3 bases and J by 3 bases, 5 bases remained unmatched. The CDR3 has 15 amino acids.

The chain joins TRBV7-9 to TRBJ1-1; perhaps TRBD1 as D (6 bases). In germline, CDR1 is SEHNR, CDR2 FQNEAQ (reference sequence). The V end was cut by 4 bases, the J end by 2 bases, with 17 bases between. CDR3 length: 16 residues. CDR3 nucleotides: TGTGCCAGCAGCTACTCCGACAGGACCCCAAACACTGAAGCTTTCTTT. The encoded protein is CASSYSDRTPNTEAFF.

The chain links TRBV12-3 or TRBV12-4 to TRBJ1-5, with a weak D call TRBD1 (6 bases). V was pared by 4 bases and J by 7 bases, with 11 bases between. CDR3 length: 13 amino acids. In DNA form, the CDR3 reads TGTGCCAGCAGTTCAGGGGAAGCGCAGCCCCAGCATTTT. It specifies CASSSGEAQPQHF.

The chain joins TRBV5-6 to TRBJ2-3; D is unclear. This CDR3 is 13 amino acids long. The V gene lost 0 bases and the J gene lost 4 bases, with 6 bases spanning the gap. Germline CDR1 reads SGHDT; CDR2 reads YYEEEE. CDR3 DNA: TGTGCCAGCAGCTTGGTGCAGGCAGATACGCAGTATTTT. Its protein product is CASSLVQADTQYF. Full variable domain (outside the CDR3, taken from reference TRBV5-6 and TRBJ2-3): DAGVTQSPTHLIKTRGQQVTLRCSPKSGHDTVSWYQQALGQGPQFIFQYYEEEERQRGNFPDRFSGHQFPNYSSELNVNALLLGDSALYLCASSLVQADTQYFGPGTRLTVL.

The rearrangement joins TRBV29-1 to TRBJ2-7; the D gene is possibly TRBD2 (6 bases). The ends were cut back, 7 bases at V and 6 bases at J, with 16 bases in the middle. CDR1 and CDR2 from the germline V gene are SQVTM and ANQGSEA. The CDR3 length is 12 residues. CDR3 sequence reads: CSGGERVGEQYF. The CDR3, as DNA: TGCAGCGGCGGGGAAAGGGTTGGCGAGCAGTACTTC.

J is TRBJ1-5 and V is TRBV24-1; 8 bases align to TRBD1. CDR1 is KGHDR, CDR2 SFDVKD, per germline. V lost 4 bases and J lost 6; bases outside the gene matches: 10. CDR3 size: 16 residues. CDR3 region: CATSDSRTGISQPQHF. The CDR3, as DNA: TGTGCCACCAGTGACTCCCGGACAGGGATAAGTCAGCCCCAGCATTTT.

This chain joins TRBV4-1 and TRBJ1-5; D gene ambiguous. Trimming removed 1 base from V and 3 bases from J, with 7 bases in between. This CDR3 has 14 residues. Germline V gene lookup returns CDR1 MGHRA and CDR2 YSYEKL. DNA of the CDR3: TGCGCCAGCAGCCAAGCGGGTTACAATCAGCCCCAGCATTTT. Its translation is CASSQAGYNQPQHF.

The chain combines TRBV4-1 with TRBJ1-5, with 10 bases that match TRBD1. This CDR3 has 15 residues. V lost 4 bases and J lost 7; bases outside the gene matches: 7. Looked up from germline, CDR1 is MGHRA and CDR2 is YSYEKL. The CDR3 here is CASSPDRGLGQPQHF. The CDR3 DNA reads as TGCGCCAGCAGCCCCGACAGGGGGCTGGGGCAGCCCCAGCATTTT.

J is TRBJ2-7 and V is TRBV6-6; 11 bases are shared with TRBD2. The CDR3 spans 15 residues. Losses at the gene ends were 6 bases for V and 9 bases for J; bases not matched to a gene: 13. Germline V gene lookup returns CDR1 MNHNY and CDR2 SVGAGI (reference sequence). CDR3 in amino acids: CASRPGTSGPGGQYF. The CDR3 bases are TGTGCCAGCAGACCCGGGACTAGCGGTCCCGGCGGGCAGTACTTC.

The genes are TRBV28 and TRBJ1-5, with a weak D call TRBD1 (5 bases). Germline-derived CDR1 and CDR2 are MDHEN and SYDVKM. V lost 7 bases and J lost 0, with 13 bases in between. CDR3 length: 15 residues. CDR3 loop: CASIGGAYSNQPQHF. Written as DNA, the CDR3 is TGTGCCAGCATCGGCGGGGCTTATAGCAATCAGCCCCAGCATTTT.

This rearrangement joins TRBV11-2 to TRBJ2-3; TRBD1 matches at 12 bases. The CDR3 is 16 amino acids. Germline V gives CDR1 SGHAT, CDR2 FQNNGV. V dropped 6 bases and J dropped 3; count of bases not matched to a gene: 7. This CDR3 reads CASSYPGQGATDTQYF. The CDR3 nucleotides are TGTGCCAGCAGTTACCCGGGACAGGGGGCGACAGATACGCAGTATTTT.

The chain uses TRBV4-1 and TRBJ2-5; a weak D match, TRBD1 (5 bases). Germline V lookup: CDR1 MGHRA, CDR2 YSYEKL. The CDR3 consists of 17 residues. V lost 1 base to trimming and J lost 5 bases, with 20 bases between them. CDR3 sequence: CASSQGPPLRVPETQYF. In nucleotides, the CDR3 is TGCGCCAGCAGCCAAGGTCCCCCGCTCAGGGTCCCGGAGACCCAGTACTTC.

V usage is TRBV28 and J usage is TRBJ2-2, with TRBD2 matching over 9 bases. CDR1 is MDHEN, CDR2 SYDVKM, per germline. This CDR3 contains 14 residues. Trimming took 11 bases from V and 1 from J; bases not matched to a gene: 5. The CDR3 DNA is TGTGCCTCTAGCGGGACCCTGAACACCGGGGAGCTGTTTTTT. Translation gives CASSGTLNTGELFF. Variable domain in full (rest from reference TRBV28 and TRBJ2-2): DVKVTQSSRYLVKRTGEKVFLECVQDMDHENMFWYRQDPGLGLRLIYFSYDVKMKEKGDIPEGYSVSREKKERFSLILESASTNQTSMYLCASSGTLNTGELFFGEGSRLTVL.

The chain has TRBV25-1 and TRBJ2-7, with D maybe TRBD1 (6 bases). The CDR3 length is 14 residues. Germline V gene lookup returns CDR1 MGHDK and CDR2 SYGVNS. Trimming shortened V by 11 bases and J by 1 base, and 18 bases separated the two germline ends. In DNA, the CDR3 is TGTGCCGCCGCCAGGGGAACCGGATCCTACGAGCAGTACTTC. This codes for CAAARGTGSYEQYF.

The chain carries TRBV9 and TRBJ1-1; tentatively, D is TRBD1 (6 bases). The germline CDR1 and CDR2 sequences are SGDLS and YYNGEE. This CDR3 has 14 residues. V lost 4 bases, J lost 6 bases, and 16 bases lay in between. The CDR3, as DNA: TGTGCCAGCAGCCCCTCTTGGGGGCGGCCTGAAGCTTTCTTT. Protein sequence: CASSPSWGRPEAFF.

The CDR3 DNA reads TGTGCCAGCAGATACCACGGGGGGTCGGGCTACGAGCAGTACTTC. Translation gives CASRYHGGSGYEQYF. V usage is TRBV28 and J usage is TRBJ2-7; TRBD2 aligns across 7 bases. The CDR3 totals 15 residues. Germline V gene sequence: CDR1 MDHEN, CDR2 SYDVKM. Trimming removed 6 bases from V and 3 bases from J; junction bases left unmatched: 11.